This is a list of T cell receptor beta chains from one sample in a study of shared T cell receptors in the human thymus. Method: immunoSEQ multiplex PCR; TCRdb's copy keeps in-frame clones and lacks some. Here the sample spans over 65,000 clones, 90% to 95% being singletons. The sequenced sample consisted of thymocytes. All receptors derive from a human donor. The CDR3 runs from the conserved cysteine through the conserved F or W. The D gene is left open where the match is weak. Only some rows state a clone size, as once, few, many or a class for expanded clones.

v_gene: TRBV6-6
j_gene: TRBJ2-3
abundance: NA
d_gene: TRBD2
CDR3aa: CASSSDAGESDTQYF
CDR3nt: TGTGCCAGCAGCTCAGACGCGGGGGAGTCAGATACGCAGTATTTT

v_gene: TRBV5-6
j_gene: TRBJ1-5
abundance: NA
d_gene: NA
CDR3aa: CASSARTGPQHF
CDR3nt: TGTGCCAGCAGCGCGAGGACCGGGCCCCAGCATTTT

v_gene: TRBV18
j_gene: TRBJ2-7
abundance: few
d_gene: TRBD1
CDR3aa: CASSPRGRVGYEQYF
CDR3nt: TGTGCCAGTTCGCCCAGGGGGCGGGTTGGCTACGAGCAGTACTTC

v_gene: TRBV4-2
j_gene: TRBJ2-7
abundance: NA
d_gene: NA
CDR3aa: CASSQDGTPWPGSYEQYF
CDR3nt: TGTGCCAGCAGCCAAGACGGGACACCCTGGCCGGGATCGTACGAGCAGTACTTC

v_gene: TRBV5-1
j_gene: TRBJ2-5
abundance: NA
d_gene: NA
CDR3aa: CASSLDRGLRETQYF
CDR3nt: TGCGCCAGCAGCTTGGATCGGGGGTTGCGAGAGACCCAGTACTTC

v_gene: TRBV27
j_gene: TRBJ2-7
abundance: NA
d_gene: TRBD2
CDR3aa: CASSLYSGAYEQYF
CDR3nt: TGTGCCAGCAGTTTATATAGCGGGGCCTACGAGCAGTACTTC

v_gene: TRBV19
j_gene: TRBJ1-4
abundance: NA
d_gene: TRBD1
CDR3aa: CASSTDRGRGQNEKLFF
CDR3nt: TGTGCCAGTAGTACCGACAGGGGGCGAGGGCAGAATGAAAAACTGTTTTTT

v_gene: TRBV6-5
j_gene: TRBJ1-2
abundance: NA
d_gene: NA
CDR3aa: CASSDGRGYGYTF
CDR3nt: TGTGCCAGCTCTGACGGGCGAGGCTATGGCTACACCTTC

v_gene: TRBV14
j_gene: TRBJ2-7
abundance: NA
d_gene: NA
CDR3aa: CASSQDRRTSWQYF
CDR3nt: TGTGCCAGCAGCCAAGATCGACGAACCTCCTGGCAGTACTTC

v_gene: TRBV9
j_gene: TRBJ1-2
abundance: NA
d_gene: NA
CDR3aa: CASSAGREDSNYGYTF
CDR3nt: TGTGCCAGCAGCGCCGGACGTGAGGACTCTAACTATGGCTACACCTTC

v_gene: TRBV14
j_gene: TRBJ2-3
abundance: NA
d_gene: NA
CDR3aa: CASSPTTRTLTGDTQYF
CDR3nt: TGTGCCAGCAGCCCCACAACACGGACTCTCACGGGAGATACGCAGTATTTT